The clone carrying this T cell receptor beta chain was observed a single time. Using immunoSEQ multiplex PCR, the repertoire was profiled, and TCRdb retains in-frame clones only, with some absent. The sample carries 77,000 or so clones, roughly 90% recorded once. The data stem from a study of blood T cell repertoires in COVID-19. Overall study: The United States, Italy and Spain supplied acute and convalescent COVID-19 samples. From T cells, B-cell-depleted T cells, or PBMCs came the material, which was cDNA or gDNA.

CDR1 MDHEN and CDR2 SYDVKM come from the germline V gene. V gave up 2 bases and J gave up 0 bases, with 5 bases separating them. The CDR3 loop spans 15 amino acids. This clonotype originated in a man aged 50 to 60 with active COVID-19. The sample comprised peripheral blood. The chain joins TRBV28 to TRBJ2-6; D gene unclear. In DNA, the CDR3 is TGTGCCAGCAGTTTAATCGGCTCTGGGGCCAACGTCCTGACTTTC. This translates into CASSLIGSGANVLTF.